This TCR beta chain originates from a study of T cells in localized non-small cell lung cancer (dated by TCRdb to the early 2020s). Describing the broader study: T cell repertoires of 200 to 250 early-stage NSCLC patients were analyzed, with tumors being compared against uninvolved tumor-adjacent lungs. The cohort comprised approximately 240 treatment-naïve NSCLC patients with resected, localized lung tumors. A mean age of around 69 years was recorded for the NSCLC patients, of whom under 150 were male and 90 to 110 were female. Results and caveats for the whole study, not just this receptor: Because multi-region sequencing of the tumors was not done, intratumor heterogeneity could not be ruled out. Of the top 100 tumor clones, a median of 57 were detected in paired uninvolved adjacent lung; 28 were also among that lung's top 100. Because the study design was exploratory, TCR variables were selected using unadjusted p-values without false-discovery rate correction. Uninvolved tumor-adjacent lung showed the highest T cell clonality, higher than tumor, which suggests more focused antigenic responses in the uninvolved tumor-adjacent lung. Longer overall survival was associated with higher T cell density in blood, whereas shorter survival was associated with higher clonality in adjacent lung.

At diagnosis, peripheral blood, uninvolved tumor-adjacent lung and tumor were collected and stored as a combination of fresh-frozen and FFPE material. For TCR repertoire profiling, the blood samples were analyzed as peripheral blood mononuclear cells. About this clone itself: No antigen is known for it. Base-call qualities are not available, and no considerably larger clone is one nucleotide away.

CDR1 and CDR2, looked up from the germline V gene, are SGHRS and YFSETQ. The CDR3 covers 15 residues, taking in both the cysteine and the phenylalanine. The kept DNA is CDR3 alone, 45 bases in frame from the first base. Trimming takes 4 bases from V and 1 base from J, and the germline ends sit 13 bases apart. TCR beta CDR3 regions were sequenced from DNA using the immunoSEQ Assay. From the authors' description of their analysis: To compute T cell density, TCR beta template counts were normalized to usable DNA, which was estimated by amplifying housekeeping genes. Richness was estimated using the preseqR package, with extrapolation to 400,000 templates for PBMC samples and to 120,000 templates for tissue samples. Clonality was defined as one minus Pielou's evenness. Tissue-enriched TCRs were identified by differential abundance testing using productive amino-acid clonotypes, minimum total count 5 and alpha 0.1. The Jaccard Index and the Morisita Overlap Index were used to measure how much the repertoires overlapped between compartments. TCR beta CDR3s were clustered by GLIPH together with public tetramer-defined viral CDR3s, and at least three viral sequences plus V-gene enrichment were required for viral motifs. Imported from immuneACCESS, the table was reduced by TCRdb to in-frame sequences with V and J called. These copies leave out some clones; in studies compared against another copy, an unresolved V gene accounts for under half, and the cause of the remainder is not known. V and J calls and clone size come straight from that table; D and trimming were deduced from the DNA. The sample table shows some 50,000 clones, and around 81% are seen once. Jointly, the top ten make up over 15% of the sample.

The chain joins TRBV5-1 to TRBJ2-3, and the D gene may be TRBD1, 6 bases matching. This TCR derives from a man aged 40 to 75 with stage III lung adenocarcinoma. The sequenced sample was peripheral blood mononuclear cells, obtained before any cancer treatment. CDR3 loop: CASSLPQGGTDTQYF. The nucleotide sequence is given as TGCGCCAGCAGCCTACCACAGGGAGGCACAGATACGCAGTATTTT.